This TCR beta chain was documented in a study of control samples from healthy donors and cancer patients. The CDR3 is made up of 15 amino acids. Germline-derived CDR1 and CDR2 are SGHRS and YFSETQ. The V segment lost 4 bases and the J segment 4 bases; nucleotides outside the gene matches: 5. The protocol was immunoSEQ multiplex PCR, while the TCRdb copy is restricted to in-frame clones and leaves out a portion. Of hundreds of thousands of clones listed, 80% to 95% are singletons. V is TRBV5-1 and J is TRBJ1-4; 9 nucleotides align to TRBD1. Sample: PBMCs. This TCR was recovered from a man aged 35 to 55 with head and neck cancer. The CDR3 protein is CASSRTGDNNEKLFF. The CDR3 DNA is TGCGCCAGCAGCCGGACAGGGGATAATAATGAAAAACTGTTTTTT. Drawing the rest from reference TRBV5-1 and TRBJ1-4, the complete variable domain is KAGVTQTPRYLIKTRGQQVTLSCSPISGHRSVSWYQQTPGQGLQFLFEYFSETQRNKGNFPGRFSGRQFSNSRSEMNVSTLELGDSALYLCASSRTGDNNEKLFFGSGTQLSVL.